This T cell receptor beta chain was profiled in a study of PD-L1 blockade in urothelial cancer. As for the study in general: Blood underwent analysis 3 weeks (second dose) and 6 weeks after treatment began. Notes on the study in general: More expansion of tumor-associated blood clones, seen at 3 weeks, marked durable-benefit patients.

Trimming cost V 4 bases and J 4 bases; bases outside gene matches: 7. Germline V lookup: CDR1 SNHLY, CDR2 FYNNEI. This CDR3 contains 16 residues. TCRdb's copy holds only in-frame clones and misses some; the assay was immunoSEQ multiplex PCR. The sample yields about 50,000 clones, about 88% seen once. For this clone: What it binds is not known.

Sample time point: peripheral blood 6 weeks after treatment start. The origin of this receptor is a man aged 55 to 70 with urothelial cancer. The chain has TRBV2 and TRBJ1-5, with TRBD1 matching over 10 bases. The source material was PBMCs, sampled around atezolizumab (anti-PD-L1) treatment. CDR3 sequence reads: CASSGGRQGANQPQHF. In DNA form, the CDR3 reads TGTGCCAGCAGTGGAGGCCGACAGGGGGCGAATCAGCCCCAGCATTTT.